The entry below describes one TCR beta chain. This table comes from immunoSEQ multiplex PCR, and its TCRdb copy is limited to in-frame clones, with some not included. Here the sample spans about 99,000 clones, 80% to 90% being singletons. The data originate from a study of T cell responses to AZD1222 COVID-19 vaccine. This CDR3 contains 15 residues. With V trimmed by 3 bases and J by 3 bases, 3 bases remained unmatched. The germline CDR1 and CDR2 sequences are MNHNS and SASEGT. The source is an adult in good health. The V call is TRBV6-1, the J call TRBJ2-3, with 10 nucleotides matching TRBD1. Sample: peripheral blood, taken on day 0 of AZD1222 vaccination. CDR3 in DNA: TGTGCCAGCAGTGAGTGGACAGGGGGTACAGATACGCAGTATTTT. It codes for CASSEWTGGTDTQYF.